These 30 T cell receptor beta chains were all obtained from the same sample, sequenced in a study of blood T cell repertoires in COVID-19. Sequenced by immunoSEQ multiplex PCR; TCRdb stores in-frame clones only, minus some. This repertoire shows under 300,000 clones, about 88% found once; its top ten account for about 3%. Sequences were obtained from PBMCs or T cells enriched from blood (not recorded which). These receptors came from a woman aged 45-60 years who had recovered from COVID-19.

The rearrangement links TRBV7-2 to TRBJ2-5; TRBD2 agrees at 10 bases. The CDR3 runs to 17 residues. Trimming removed 5 bases from V and 2 bases from J; junction bases left unmatched: 11. Germline assignment: CDR1 SGHTA and CDR2 FQGNSA. The CDR3 DNA follows: TGTGCCAGCAGCGCGACAAGTTTACTAGCGGGACAAGAGACCCAGTACTTC. This codes for CASSATSLLAGQETQYF.

This chain joins TRBV4-3 and TRBJ2-1; 8 nucleotides line up with TRBD2. The CDR3 totals 16 residues. Germline-derived CDR1 and CDR2 are LGHNA and YSLEER. The V and J ends lost 1 base and 4 bases, in that order; junction bases with no gene match: 6. The CDR3 DNA sequence: TGCGCCAGCAGCCAAGGCCCGGGAGGGCCGTACAATGAGCAGTTCTTC. This codes for CASSQGPGGPYNEQFF.

The chain recombines TRBV6-5 with TRBJ1-2, with TRBD1 identical over 9 bases. Germline V gene data show CDR1 as MNHEY and CDR2 as SVGAGI. CDR3 size: 13 residues. The V gene end was trimmed by 11 bases and the J gene end by 9 bases; junction bases not matched to a gene: 13. The CDR3 DNA reads as TGTGCCGCCCGGGACAGGGTGACCTGGAGCTACACCTTC. Translating gives CAARDRVTWSYTF.

The V and J genes are TRBV5-6 and TRBJ1-4, with D unresolved. There are 16 residues in the CDR3. The germline V gene encodes CDR1 SGHDT and CDR2 YYEEEE. V was trimmed by 5 bases and J by 6 bases, leaving 20 bases between them. DNA of the CDR3: TGTGCCAGCAGTGGGCCAGGCGCCCAGAGGGATGAAAAACTGTTTTTT. This gives the protein CASSGPGAQRDEKLFF.

The chain carries TRBV6-5 and TRBJ1-4; possibly TRBD1 for D (5 bases). V was trimmed by 5 bases and J by 5 bases, leaving 15 bases between them. Looked up from germline, CDR1 is MNHEY and CDR2 is SVGAGI. The CDR3 loop spans 15 amino acids. In DNA, the CDR3 is TGTGCCAGCAGTAACAGACAGCTTCCAAATGAAAAACTGTTTTTT. Its protein is CASSNRQLPNEKLFF.

This clone was counted a few times. This chain links TRBV18 with TRBJ1-5; 8 nucleotides agree with TRBD1. V was clipped by 6 bases and J by 1 base; unmatched bases: 8. From germline, CDR1 is KGHSH and CDR2 LQKENI. The CDR3 length is 16 residues. In DNA, the CDR3 is TGTGCCAGCTCGGAAGGACAGGGCAAAAGCAATCAGCCCCAGCATTTT. This translates into CASSEGQGKSNQPQHF.

The chain carries TRBV28 and TRBJ1-5, with 9 bases lining up with TRBD1. Germline CDR1 is MDHEN and CDR2 is SYDVKM. V lost 4 bases, J lost 6 bases, and 4 bases stayed unmatched. The CDR3 is made up of 14 amino acids. In DNA, the CDR3 is TGTGCCAGCAGTTATACAGGGGGCGGTCAGCCCCAGCATTTT. Protein: CASSYTGGGQPQHF.

The chain uses TRBV21-1 and TRBJ2-5; TRBD2 is the table's D call, not checked against the DNA. TRBV21-1 is shown as a pseudogene. This CDR3 is built from 16 residues. CDR3 sequence: CASSAPPGGDQETQYF. The CDR3 region has the DNA TGTGCCAGCAGCGCACCTCCCGGAGGCGACCAAGAGACCCAGTACTTC.

The J gene is TRBJ1-5, the V gene TRBV6-2 or TRBV6-3; TRBD1 is a possible D gene (6 bases). Germline CDR1 MNHEY, CDR2 SVGEGT. The CDR3 covers 16 residues. Trimming cost V 2 bases and J 6 bases, with 17 bases left between them. The CDR3 reads CASSYGIRGWGQPQHF. In nucleotides, the CDR3 is TGTGCCAGCAGTTACGGTATCAGGGGCTGGGGTCAGCCCCAGCATTTT.

V gene TRBV3-1 (or the pseudogene TRBV3-2) combines with J gene TRBJ2-1, with TRBD1 identical over 7 bases. CDR1 is LGHDT and CDR2 is YNNKEL in the germline V gene (reference sequence). V lost 3 bases and J lost 3; bases outside the gene matches: 2. The CDR3 extends over 14 amino acids. The CDR3 DNA reads TGTGCCAGCAGCCACCGGGACAGCTACAATGAGCAGTTCTTC. This sequence encodes CASSHRDSYNEQFF.

The table lists this clone with a few counts. The V gene is TRBV29-1, the J gene TRBJ1-1; D remains ambiguous. This CDR3 spans 12 amino acids. Germline values: CDR1 SQVTM, CDR2 ANQGSEA. The CDR3, as DNA: TGCACAATCACGAACATGAACACTGAAGCTTTCTTT. Translating gives CTITNMNTEAFF.

V usage is TRBV4-3 and J usage is TRBJ2-7; 11 nucleotides agree with TRBD2. V gave up 4 bases and J gave up 3 bases; unmatched junction bases: 2. Germline V CDR1 and CDR2: LGHNA, YSLEER. The CDR3 has 14 residues. The CDR3 reads CASSRGLAGYEQYF. The CDR3 DNA sequence: TGCGCCAGCAGCCGAGGACTAGCGGGCTACGAGCAGTACTTC.

The gene calls are TRBV2 and TRBJ1-3; 8 bases fit TRBD1. CDR1 and CDR2 from the germline V gene are SNHLY and FYNNEI. This CDR3 contains 12 residues. J lost 9 bases, V lost 7 bases, and 5 bases had no gene match. CDR3: CASTGQGGTIYF. The CDR3 DNA follows: TGTGCCAGCACCGGACAGGGAGGCACCATATATTTT. Full variable domain (outside the CDR3, taken from reference TRBV2 and TRBJ1-3): EPEVTQTPSHQVTQMGQEVILRCVPISNHLYFYWYRQILGQKVEFLVSFYNNEISEKSEIFDDQFSVERPDGSNFTLKIRSTKLEDSAMYFCASTGQGGTIYFGEGSWLTVV.

The rearrangement joins TRBV7-2 to TRBJ2-5, with 11 bases fitting TRBD2. The V gene's germline CDR1 is SGHTA and CDR2 FQGNSA. V dropped 9 bases and J dropped 2; count of bases not matched to a gene: 2. This CDR3 comprises 13 residues. The DNA for the CDR3 is TGTGCCAGTCGACTAGCGGGGCAAGAGACCCAGTACTTC. This codes for CASRLAGQETQYF.

The V and J genes are TRBV7-6 and TRBJ2-6, with TRBD2 matching 8 bases. The V segment lost 5 bases and the J segment 3 bases; nucleotides outside the gene matches: 3. Germline V gene lookup returns CDR1 SGHVS and CDR2 FNYEAQ. This CDR3 region has 15 residues. CDR3 bases: TGTGCCAGCAGCGTAACTAGCGGTGGGGCCAACGTCCTGACTTTC. It encodes CASSVTSGGANVLTF.

This clone was observed a single time. The chain links TRBV21-1 to TRBJ2-7; TRBD2, as called in the table, went unchecked against the DNA. TRBV21-1 is a pseudogene segment. The CDR3 loop spans 14 amino acids. The CDR3 nucleotides read TGTGCCAGCAGCAAATTGGAGAATCGCGACGAGCAGTACTTC. Translating it yields CASSKLENRDEQYF.

The V gene is TRBV30, the J gene TRBJ1-2, with 8 bases lining up with TRBD1. J lost 3 bases, V lost 2 bases, and 8 bases had no gene match. Per germline, CDR1 GTSNPN and CDR2 SVGIG (reference sequence). The CDR3 covers 15 residues. The DNA for the CDR3 is TGTGCCTGGAGTTACAGACAGGGGCCCGACTATGGCTACACCTTC. Translating it yields CAWSYRQGPDYGYTF. The full variable domain, completed using reference TRBV30 and TRBJ1-2, is SQTIHQWPATLVQPVGSPLSLECTVEGTSNPNLYWYRQAAGRGLQLLFYSVGIGQISSEVPQNLSASRPQDRQFILSSKKLLLSDSGFYLCAWSYRQGPDYGYTFGSGTRLTVV.

The chain joins TRBV7-2 to TRBJ1-6; 7 nucleotides match TRBD1. Trimming took 1 base from V and 5 from J; bases not matched to a gene: 5. CDR1 and CDR2 from the germline V gene are SGHTA and FQGNSA. The CDR3 totals 16 residues. CDR3 sequence: CASSLERGRNNSPLHF. The CDR3 DNA sequence: TGTGCCAGCAGCTTAGAGAGGGGGCGCAATAATTCACCCCTCCACTTT.

The V call is TRBV21-1, the J call TRBJ2-1; TRBD2 is the table's D call and was not checked against the DNA. TRBV21-1 constitutes a pseudogene. The CDR3 loop spans 19 amino acids. CDR3 in amino acids: CASSKAVTAGGASYNEQFF. Here the CDR3 DNA reads TGTGCCAGCAGCAAAGCGGTTACGGCGGGAGGAGCCTCCTACAATGAGCAGTTCTTC.

This clone was counted a few times. V and J are TRBV5-6 and TRBJ2-5; 9 nucleotides agree with TRBD1. The V gene end was trimmed by 6 bases and the J gene end by 3 bases; junction bases not matched to a gene: 9. The CDR3 has 15 amino acids. Germline V lookup: CDR1 SGHDT, CDR2 YYEEEE. The chain's CDR3 is CASTLIGTGKETQYF. CDR3 DNA sequence: TGTGCCAGCACGCTAATCGGGACAGGGAAAGAGACCCAGTACTTC. The full variable domain, its missing parts supplied by reference TRBV5-6 and TRBJ2-5, is DAGVTQSPTHLIKTRGQQVTLRCSPKSGHDTVSWYQQALGQGPQFIFQYYEEEERQRGNFPDRFSGHQFPNYSSELNVNALLLGDSALYLCASTLIGTGKETQYFGPGTRLLVL.

V gene TRBV28 combines with J gene TRBJ1-5, with a tentative D call TRBD1 (5 bases). CDR3 size: 15 residues. V lost 5 bases, J lost 0 bases, and 11 bases lay in between. The V gene's germline CDR1 is MDHEN and CDR2 SYDVKM. The CDR3 region is CASSNQGVSNQPQHF. CDR3 nucleotides: TGTGCCAGCAGTAACCAGGGTGTTAGCAATCAGCCCCAGCATTTT.

This clone has a single count. The gene calls are TRBV5-1 and TRBJ1-1, with D perhaps matching TRBD1 (5 bases). V was clipped by 4 bases and J by 2 bases, with 15 bases between them. There are 15 residues in the CDR3. Germline V gene sequence: CDR1 SGHRS, CDR2 YFSETQ. CDR3 in DNA: TGCGCCAGCAGCGCTAGGGGCAGGCAAAACACTGAAGCTTTCTTT. Its protein is CASSARGRQNTEAFF. The whole variable domain, filled in from reference TRBV5-1 and TRBJ1-1, reads KAGVTQTPRYLIKTRGQQVTLSCSPISGHRSVSWYQQTPGQGLQFLFEYFSETQRNKGNFPGRFSGRQFSNSRSEMNVSTLELGDSALYLCASSARGRQNTEAFFGQGTRLTVV.

This clone was detected only once. This chain connects TRBV28 to TRBJ2-5, with D maybe TRBD2 (6 bases). V was clipped by 2 bases and J by 2 bases, with 15 bases between them. The CDR3 is 16 amino acids. The V gene's germline CDR1 is MDHEN and CDR2 SYDVKM. CDR3 in DNA: TGTGCCAGCAGTTTAGGGCCCGGGGGTTTGCAAGAGACCCAGTACTTC. The encoded protein is CASSLGPGGLQETQYF.

The chain recombines TRBV18 with TRBJ2-1; D not resolved. V lost 3 bases, J lost 7 bases, and 10 bases lay in between. Germline CDR1 is KGHSH and CDR2 is LQKENI. This CDR3 contains 13 residues. In DNA, the CDR3 is TGTGCCAGCTCACCCAATCTAAAAAATGAGCAGTTCTTC. Translating it yields CASSPNLKNEQFF.

The gene calls are TRBV4-1 and TRBJ1-4; 7 nucleotides agree with TRBD1. Trimming removed 4 bases from V and 4 bases from J; junction bases left unmatched: 6. The germline gives CDR1 MGHRA, CDR2 YSYEKL. This CDR3 is built from 15 residues. The CDR3 DNA reads TGCGCCAGCAGCCCACGGACAGGCCGTAATGAAAAACTGTTTTTT. Translated, it gives CASSPRTGRNEKLFF.

As regards this clone: The identical CDR3 is also encoded by other nucleotide sequences in the sample. V and J are TRBV7-3 and TRBJ1-1, with 8 nucleotides matching TRBD1. Germline CDR1 and CDR2: SGHTA and FQGTGA. With 4 bases clipped from V and 4 bases from J, the junction kept 5 bases outside the gene matches. The CDR3 length is 14 residues. CDR3 DNA sequence: TGTGCCAGCAGCTCACAGGGGGTTGGCACTGAAGCTTTCTTT. Its translation is CASSSQGVGTEAFF.

The J gene is TRBJ2-1, the V gene TRBV7-3, with 11 bases aligning to TRBD1. The CDR3 length is 16 residues. CDR1 is SGHTA, CDR2 FQGTGA, per germline. V lost 4 bases, J lost 2 bases, and 4 bases stayed unmatched. The CDR3 protein is CASSSGQGAPYNEQFF. In nucleotides, the CDR3 is TGTGCCAGCAGCTCCGGACAGGGGGCCCCCTACAATGAGCAGTTCTTC.

The chain couples TRBV29-1 to TRBJ2-3; D remains unclear. CDR1 and CDR2 (germline): SQVTM, ANQGSEA. V was cut by 3 bases and J by 0 bases, with 10 bases left in between. The CDR3 has 14 residues. The CDR3 here is CSVDGLRSTDTQYF. The CDR3, as DNA: TGCAGCGTTGATGGGCTCAGGAGCACAGATACGCAGTATTTT.

This rearrangement joins TRBV28 to TRBJ1-5; the D is unclear. The CDR3 spans 13 residues. Germline V lookup: CDR1 MDHEN, CDR2 SYDVKM. The V gene lost 7 bases and the J gene lost 7 bases, with 14 bases spanning the gap. CDR3 in DNA: TGTGCCAGCACCGATCTCATAGCCCAGCCCCAGCATTTT. Translating it yields CASTDLIAQPQHF.

The CDR3 region has the DNA TGTGCCAGCAGCTTAGTCGCACAGGGTCGGACCGGGGAGCTGTTTTTT. This codes for CASSLVAQGRTGELFF. The chain couples TRBV11-2 to TRBJ2-2; perhaps TRBD1 as D (6 bases). CDR1 and CDR2 (germline): SGHAT, FQNNGV. The CDR3 runs 16 residues. V lost 1 base to trimming and J lost 5 bases, with 14 bases between them.